This T cell receptor beta chain derives from a study of T-cell reconstitution after alpha-beta-depleted transplantation in children (TCRdb year 2016). For context, the study as a whole: Using TCR repertoire profiling, the study quantitatively followed how T-cell immune reconstitution unfolded in children after TCRalphabeta/CD19-depleted allogeneic hematopoietic cell transplantation.

The germline V gene (reference sequence) provides CDR1 DFQATT and CDR2 SNEGSKA. Germline trimming: 3 bases from V, 6 bases from J; junction bases outside gene matches: 9. The CDR3 numbers 14 residues from cysteine through phenylalanine. Of the read, only the CDR3 DNA is kept; its 42 bases are in frame from base 1. Overall study results and their limits: The frequencies of hyperexpanded clones fell over the following months, and after one year, T-cell counts and TCRbeta diversity were mostly attributed to newly produced T cells. In some patients, the high TCRbeta diversity seen at day 60 was put down to recipient T cells and intrathymic progenitors that had survived conditioning. The apparently early recovery of alphabetaT-cell counts about two months after transplant reportedly depended on only several hundred rapidly expanded clones that came from non-depleted graft cells.

As regards this clonotype: Its antigen is unknown. Per-nucleotide qualities are absent, and no much larger clonotype sits a single base away.

Preparation of the library involved PCR. TCRdb lists the instrument as Illumina HiSeq 2500. TCR library preparation used molecular barcoding, with unique molecular identifiers applied to normalize quantification of the TCRbeta repertoire. The public reads were quality trimmed at Q25 with fastp and then assembled into clones with MiXCR by TCRdb, keeping productive beta chains. Entries that share a CDR3 protein sequence are merged under the most common genes and DNA. The sample profile shows about 440,000 distinct CDR3 sequences; over 40% of them were found once. Together, the top ten hold roughly a quarter of the sample. Reading the label with the study, this specimen's treatment or condition is: allogeneic hematopoietic cell transplantation with graft depleted of TCRalphabeta T cells and CD19 B cells. The children who served as transplant recipients had been given grafts of TCRalphabeta/CD19-depleted allogeneic hematopoietic cells.

The source of this sequence is a girl aged 2-10 years with aplastic anemia, due to receive a stem cell transplant. The sequences come from PBMCs, collected before TCRalphabeta/CD19-depleted stem cell transplant. The chain is made from TRBV20-1 and TRBJ2-7; 9 bases in between match TRBD2. In nucleotides, the sequence is TGCAGTGCTAGTATAGCGGGAGCGAAGGGCGAGCAGTACTTC. The resulting protein is CSASIAGAKGEQYF.